This is a list of T cell receptor beta chains from one sample in a study of identical twins. Each CDR3 protein gets one entry after TCRdb re-called the 5' RACE reads with MiXCR. Among under 900,000 distinct CDR3 sequences listed, about 20% were seen once. Separately, the same data were catalogued under a study of T cells expressing NK-cell markers.

Input material: PBMCs. These receptors came from a woman aged 18-29 years in good health. Each CDR3 is given with its conserved first and last residue. A D gene is named only where the DNA matches it firmly. Only part of the rows carry a size: once, few, many, or a class if the clone is expanded.

d_call	v_call	cdr3_length	j_call	clone_size	cdr3_nt	cdr3_aa
-	TRBV7-9	14	TRBJ2-5	-	TGTGCCAGCAGACAACCCCGGTTTCAAGAGACCCAGTACTTC	CASRQPRFQETQYF
-	TRBV5-1	12	TRBJ1-1	many	TGCGCCAGCAGCTCTGTGAACACTGAAGCTTTCTTT	CASSSVNTEAFF
-	TRBV7-9	13	TRBJ1-2	few	TGTGCCAGCAGCATACCCAGGGTATGGGGCTACACCTTC	CASSIPRVWGYTF
-	TRBV12-3/TRBV12-4	13	TRBJ2-5	-	TGTGCCAGCAGTTTAAGTCCGAAAGAGACCCAGTACTTC	CASSLSPKETQYF
-	TRBV5-5	14	TRBJ2-3	-	TGTGCCAGCAGCTCCCCGCTGAGCACAGATACGCAGTATTTT	CASSSPLSTDTQYF
-	TRBV9	15	TRBJ2-1	-	TGTGCCAGCAGCGTAGATAGTGTCGCCTACAATGAGCAGTTCTTC	CASSVDSVAYNEQFF
TRBD1	TRBV20-1	12	TRBJ2-7	few	TGCAGTGTAGGACAGGGCGGCGACGAGCAGTACTTC	CSVGQGGDEQYF
TRBD2	TRBV7-9	15	TRBJ2-7	-	TGTGCCACCGCGGGGGGTGTGCGCCCTCCCTACGAGCAGTACTTC	CATAGGVRPPYEQYF
TRBD1	TRBV20-1	14	TRBJ2-1	-	TGCAGTGCTAGAGAGGGACGGGACAGGGGCTTTGAGTTCTTC	CSAREGRDRGFEFF
TRBD1	TRBV5-1	16	TRBJ2-1	-	TGCGCCAGCAGCTTGTTGATTGGGACAGGCTACAATGAGCAGTTCTTC	CASSLLIGTGYNEQFF
-	TRBV5-1	13	TRBJ1-2	few	TGCGCCAGCAGCGACGGAGCTAACTATGGCTACACCTTC	CASSDGANYGYTF
TRBD2	TRBV29-1	10	TRBJ2-3	-	TGCAGCGTTGATGGGACTAACCGGTATTTT	CSVDGTNRYF
-	TRBV5-5	13	TRBJ1-1	-	TGTGCCAGCAGCTTAGGCGTGGACACTGAAGCTTTCTTT	CASSLGVDTEAFF
TRBD1	TRBV6-2/TRBV6-3	14	TRBJ2-7	many	TGTGCCAGCAGCCGGGGACAGGGGGCTTACGAGCAGTACTTC	CASSRGQGAYEQYF
-	TRBV3-1	15	TRBJ2-7	-	TGTGCCAGCAGCCAAGGGGGCGGTAGCCCCTACGAGCAGTACTTC	CASSQGGGSPYEQYF
-	TRBV5-1	15	TRBJ2-1	-	TGCGCCAGCAGCTTGGCGCGCACTGGCGACAATGAGCAGTTCTTC	CASSLARTGDNEQFF
TRBD2	TRBV4-3	13	TRBJ2-5	-	TGCGCCAGCAGCCAAGTTAGCGGGGGGACCCAGTACTTC	CASSQVSGGTQYF
-	TRBV5-1	13	TRBJ2-7	-	TGCGCCAGCAGGATGGACCCGACCTACGAGCAGTACTTC	CASRMDPTYEQYF
TRBD2	TRBV20-1	14	TRBJ2-7	-	TGCAGTGCTGGGACTAGCGGGAGTATTTACGAGCAGTACTTC	CSAGTSGSIYEQYF
-	TRBV5-6	14	TRBJ1-6	few	TGTGCCAGCAGCTTAGACTCCACGTATTCACCCCTCCACTTT	CASSLDSTYSPLHF
TRBD1	TRBV29-1	15	TRBJ2-3	few	TGCAGCGTTGAACTGACAGGGGGGATAACAGATACGCAGTATTTT	CSVELTGGITDTQYF
TRBD1	TRBV18	17	TRBJ2-7	few	TGTGCCAGCTCACCACTATTCCCGGGACAGGGCCTCTACGAGCAGTACTTC	CASSPLFPGQGLYEQYF
-	TRBV29-1	13	TRBJ2-4	-	TGCAGCGTTGTTGGGATAGCCAAAAACATTCAGTACTTC	CSVVGIAKNIQYF
-	TRBV13	15	TRBJ2-7	once	TGTGCCAGCAGCTTAGGAGCGGATGGGATGAGGGAGCAGTACTTC	CASSLGADGMREQYF
-	TRBV27	13	TRBJ2-5	few	TGTGCCAGCAGTTTAGCGTTTTCAGAGACCCAGTACTTC	CASSLAFSETQYF
TRBD2	TRBV20-1	14	TRBJ2-2	few	TGCAGTGCTAGAAGCAGCGGGGGCACCGGGGAGCTGTTTTTT	CSARSSGGTGELFF
TRBD2	TRBV7-2	16	TRBJ2-7	-	TGTGCCAGCAGCTTTAAGCCGACTAGCGGGATGTACGAGCAGTACTTC	CASSFKPTSGMYEQYF
-	TRBV11-2	13	TRBJ1-2	-	TGTGCCAGCAGCTTAGAACCGGGGGCTGGCTACACCTTC	CASSLEPGAGYTF
-	TRBV5-5	15	TRBJ2-3	-	TGTGCCAGCATTCCGCGATGGGGGGTCACAGATACGCAGTATTTT	CASIPRWGVTDTQYF
TRBD2	TRBV6-4	16	TRBJ2-3	medium-sized	TGTGCCAGCAGTGACTCGACTAGCGGGGGGGCAGATACGCAGTATTTT	CASSDSTSGGADTQYF
TRBD1	TRBV20-1	14	TRBJ1-5	few	TGCAGTGCTGCAGGACAGGGAATGTGGGAGCCCCAGCATTTT	CSAAGQGMWEPQHF
-	TRBV12-3/TRBV12-4	17	TRBJ1-5	few	TGTGCCAGCAGTTATAGGTTGGTATCAGCGACGAATCAGCCCCAGCATTTT	CASSYRLVSATNQPQHF
-	TRBV5-1	17	TRBJ1-1	few	TGCGCCAGCAGCGCCTATAACCCGAGGTCTCCCGCCGTTGAAGCTTTCTTT	CASSAYNPRSPAVEAFF
-	TRBV5-1	14	TRBJ2-1	few	TGCGCCAGCAGCTTGGGGACTCCCGCTAATGAGCAGTTCTTC	CASSLGTPANEQFF
-	TRBV30	13	TRBJ2-5	once	TGTGCCTGGAGTGGGACTTTGAAAGAGACCCAGTACTTC	CAWSGTLKETQYF
TRBD2	TRBV12-3/TRBV12-4	17	TRBJ2-3	-	TGTGCCAGCAGCGCTATCGGACTAGCGGGAGCCACAGATACGCAGTATTTT	CASSAIGLAGATDTQYF
-	TRBV2	13	TRBJ1-5	-	TGTGCCAGCCAAACAGGGAGGGATCAGCCCCAGCATTTT	CASQTGRDQPQHF
-	TRBV7-9	12	TRBJ2-1	many	TGTGCCAGCAGCCCCACGGGCTATGAGCAGTTCTTC	CASSPTGYEQFF
TRBD2	TRBV7-9	15	TRBJ2-1	few	TGTGCCAGCAGCCACCTAGCGGGGGCCAGGGGTGAGCAGTTCTTC	CASSHLAGARGEQFF
-	TRBV12-3/TRBV12-4	13	TRBJ1-2	few	TGTGCCAGCAGTTTTCGGGGGGCCTATGGCTACACCTTC	CASSFRGAYGYTF
TRBD1	TRBV12-3/TRBV12-4	13	TRBJ1-1	few	TGTGCCAGCAGTTTACTGGACAGGGGGCGAGCTTTCTTT	CASSLLDRGRAFF
TRBD2	TRBV29-1	15	TRBJ2-1	-	TGCAGCGTTGAACCCGGGACTAGTATACACAATGAGCAGTTCTTC	CSVEPGTSIHNEQFF
-	TRBV20-1	13	TRBJ2-1	-	TGCAGTGGCTCGGGAAGCTCCTACAATGAGCAGTTCTTC	CSGSGSSYNEQFF
-	TRBV12-3/TRBV12-4	15	TRBJ2-7	-	TGTGCCAGCAGTTTAGGGCTAGACCCCCGTTACGAGCAGTACTTC	CASSLGLDPRYEQYF
TRBD2	TRBV5-1	17	TRBJ2-1	-	TGCGCCAGCAGCACTCTGACTAGCGGGGTTATTTTGAATGAGCAGTTCTTC	CASSTLTSGVILNEQFF
TRBD2	TRBV24-1	15	TRBJ2-3	-	TGTGCCACCAGTGGAGGGACTAGCGGGGGAAATACGCAGTATTTT	CATSGGTSGGNTQYF
TRBD1	TRBV7-9	15	TRBJ2-3	many	TGTGCCAGCAGCTTAGGGACAGGGTTCACAGATACGCAGTATTTT	CASSLGTGFTDTQYF
TRBD2	TRBV4-2	19	TRBJ2-5	-	TGTGCCAGCAGCCAAGACCAAAGGAGTAGCGGGGGGCTCCAAGAGACCCAGTACTTC	CASSQDQRSSGGLQETQYF
-	TRBV20-1	17	TRBJ2-7	-	TGCAGTGCCCGCTCCCAGGACGCCAAGGCCGCGGGATACGAGCAGTACTTC	CSARSQDAKAAGYEQYF
TRBD2	TRBV12-3/TRBV12-4	17	TRBJ2-3	few	TGTGCCAGCAGTCTAAAGGAAGCGGGGGGGCGGACAGATACGCAGTATTTT	CASSLKEAGGRTDTQYF
TRBD2	TRBV20-1	15	TRBJ2-1	few	TGCAGTGCTACTAGCGGGAGGGCCTCCTACAATGAGCAGTTCTTC	CSATSGRASYNEQFF
TRBD1	TRBV4-1	15	TRBJ2-6	few	TGCGCCAGCAGCGCACAGGGGACTGGGGCCAACGTCCTGACTTTC	CASSAQGTGANVLTF
-	TRBV12-3/TRBV12-4	13	TRBJ1-1	-	TGTGCCAGCAGTTTACGGGGAGCCGCTGAAGCTTTCTTT	CASSLRGAAEAFF
-	TRBV10-3	17	TRBJ2-1	few	TGTGCCATCAGTGGGGGGCTTCCCGAGAGCTCCTACAATGAGCAGTTCTTC	CAISGGLPESSYNEQFF
-	TRBV5-1	16	TRBJ2-7	few	TGCGCCAGCGGGGACCGCGGGGCAGCCGCAACCTACGAGCAGTACTTC	CASGDRGAAATYEQYF
TRBD1	TRBV20-1	14	TRBJ2-7	-	TGCAGTGCTGCTGGACAGGGCAATGTAAACGAGCAGTACTTC	CSAAGQGNVNEQYF
-	TRBV7-6	15	TRBJ1-2	few	TGTGCCAGCAGCTTAGGAGATTCGGCCCACTATGGCTACACCTTC	CASSLGDSAHYGYTF